Each of the 3 T cell receptor beta chains below was sequenced from the same sample in a study of neurological immune-mediated disorders. TCRdb called the 5' RACE reads again in MiXCR, with one record for every CDR3 protein. Of 14,000 or so distinct CDR3 sequences in the sample, under 15% were seen once. Sequences were obtained from CD8+ T cells from blood. The receptors here all came from a female donor with HTLV-1-associated myelopathy (HAM/TSP).

This clonotype has at least ten counts. The chain couples TRBV5-1 to TRBJ1-1, with a weak D call TRBD1 (6 bases). Germline V CDR1 and CDR2: SGHRS, YFSETQ. The CDR3 has 15 amino acids. Trimming left V 4 bases short and J 5 bases short, with 18 bases between. CDR3 coding DNA: TGCGCCAGCAGCCCAACGGGGGGGAGGGGGACTGAAGCTTTCTTT. Translation gives CASSPTGGRGTEAFF.

This clonotype was detected many times. The chain has TRBV5-1 and TRBJ2-3; 8 bases match TRBD2. Germline loops: CDR1 SGHRS, CDR2 YFSETQ. Trimming at V came to 4 bases and at J to 1 base, leaving 8 bases not matched to a gene. The CDR3 runs to 16 residues. CDR3 coding DNA: TGCGCCAGCAGCCCCTACGGGGGGGGGGGCACAGATACGCAGTATTTT. This gives the protein CASSPYGGGGTDTQYF.

This chain connects TRBV2 to TRBJ2-4; TRBD2 agrees at 10 bases. The V and J ends lost 10 bases and 5 bases, in that order; junction bases with no gene match: 8. The CDR3 covers 14 residues. Germline CDR1 and CDR2: SNHLY and FYNNEI. CDR3 in amino acids: CATILAGLQNIQYF. CDR3 DNA: TGTGCCACCATACTAGCGGGGTTACAAAACATTCAGTACTTC.